This TCR beta chain was sequenced during a study of blood T cell repertoires in COVID-19. Study in general: Nucleic acid was either cDNA or gDNA, and it came from T cells, B-cell-depleted T cells, or PBMCs.

The CDR3 is 17 residues long. Trimming took 2 bases from V and 2 from J; bases not matched to a gene: 9. Germline-derived CDR1 and CDR2 are MDHEN and SYDVKM. Original handling: Counts of nucleated cells, estimated from reference gene primer amplification, were obtained. Sequencing used immunoSEQ multiplex PCR; TCRdb keeps in-frame clones, though not all of them. V and J calls and clone size are given by that table; D and trimming were obtained from the DNA. The top ten clones hold approximately 4.5% of a sample with about 100,000 clones, over 70% of them seen once. This receptor was obtained from a man aged 55-75 years with acute or convalescent COVID-19. The chain recombines TRBV28 with TRBJ1-2, with 9 bases matching TRBD1. The sequencing input was peripheral blood. The CDR3 DNA sequence: TGTGCCAGCAGTTTAGGGGCCACAGGGGGCGCAAACTATGGCTACACCTTC. Its protein product is CASSLGATGGANYGYTF.